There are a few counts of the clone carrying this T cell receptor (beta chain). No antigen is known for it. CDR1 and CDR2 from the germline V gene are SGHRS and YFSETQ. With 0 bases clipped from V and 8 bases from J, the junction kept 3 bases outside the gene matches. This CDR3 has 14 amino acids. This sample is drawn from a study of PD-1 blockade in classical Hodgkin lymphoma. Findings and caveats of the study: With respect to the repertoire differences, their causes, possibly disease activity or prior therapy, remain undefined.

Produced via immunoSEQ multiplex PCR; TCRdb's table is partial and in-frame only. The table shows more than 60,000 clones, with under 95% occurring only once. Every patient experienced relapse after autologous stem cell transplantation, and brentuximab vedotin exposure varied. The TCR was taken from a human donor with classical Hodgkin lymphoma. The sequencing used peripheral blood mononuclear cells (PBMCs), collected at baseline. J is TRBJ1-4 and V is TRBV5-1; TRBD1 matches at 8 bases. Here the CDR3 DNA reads TGCGCCAGCAGCTTGGCCGGACAGGGCGAAAAACTGTTTTTT. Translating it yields CASSLAGQGEKLFF.